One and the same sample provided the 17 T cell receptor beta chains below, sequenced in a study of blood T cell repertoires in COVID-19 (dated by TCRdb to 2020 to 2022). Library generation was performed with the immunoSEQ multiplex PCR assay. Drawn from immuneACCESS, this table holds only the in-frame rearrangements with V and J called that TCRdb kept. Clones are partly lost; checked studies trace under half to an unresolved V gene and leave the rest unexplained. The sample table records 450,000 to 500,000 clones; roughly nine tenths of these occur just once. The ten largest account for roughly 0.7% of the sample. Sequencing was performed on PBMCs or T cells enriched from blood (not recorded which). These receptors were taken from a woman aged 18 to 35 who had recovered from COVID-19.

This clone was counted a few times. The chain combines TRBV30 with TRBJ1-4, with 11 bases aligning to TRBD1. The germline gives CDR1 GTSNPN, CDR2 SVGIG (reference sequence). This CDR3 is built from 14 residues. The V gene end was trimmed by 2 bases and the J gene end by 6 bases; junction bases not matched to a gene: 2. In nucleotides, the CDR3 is TGTGCCTGGAGTTCGGGACAGGGGGATGAAAAACTGTTTTTT. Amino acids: CAWSSGQGDEKLFF.

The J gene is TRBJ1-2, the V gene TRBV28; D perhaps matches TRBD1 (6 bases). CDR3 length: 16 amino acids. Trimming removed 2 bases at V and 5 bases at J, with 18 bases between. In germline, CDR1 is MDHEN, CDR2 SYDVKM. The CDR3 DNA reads TGTGCCAGCAGTTTAGGGCAGGGGAGAATGGGATATGGCTACACCTTC. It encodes CASSLGQGRMGYGYTF.

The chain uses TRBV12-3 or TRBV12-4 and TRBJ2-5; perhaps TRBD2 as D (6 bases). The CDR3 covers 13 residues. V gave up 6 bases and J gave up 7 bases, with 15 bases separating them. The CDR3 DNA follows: TGTGCCAGCAGGTCCGGATCAGCGGGGACCCAGTACTTC. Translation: CASRSGSAGTQYF.

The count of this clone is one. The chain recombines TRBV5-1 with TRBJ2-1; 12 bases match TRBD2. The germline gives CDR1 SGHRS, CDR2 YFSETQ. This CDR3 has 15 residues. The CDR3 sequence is CVTSGGTPGYNEQFF. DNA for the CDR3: TGCGTAACTAGCGGGGGGACCCCTGGGTACAATGAGCAGTTCTTC.

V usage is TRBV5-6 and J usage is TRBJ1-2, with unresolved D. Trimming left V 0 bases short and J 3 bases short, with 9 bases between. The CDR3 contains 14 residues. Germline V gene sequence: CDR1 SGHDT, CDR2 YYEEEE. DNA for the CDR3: TGTGCCAGCAGCTTGGCCGACGGGGACTATGGCTACACCTTC. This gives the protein CASSLADGDYGYTF.

CDR3 protein: CASSPNTEAFF. The CDR3 bases are TGTGCCAGCAGCCCTAACACTGAAGCTTTCTTT. The chain joins TRBV2 to TRBJ1-1; D is unclear. The V gene lost 6 bases and the J gene lost 2 bases, with 4 bases spanning the gap. Germline V gene data show CDR1 as SNHLY and CDR2 as FYNNEI. CDR3 size: 11 residues.

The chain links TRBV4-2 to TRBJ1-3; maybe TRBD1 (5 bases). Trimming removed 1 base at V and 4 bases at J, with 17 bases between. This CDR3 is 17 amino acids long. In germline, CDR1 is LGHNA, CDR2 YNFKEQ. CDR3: CASSQAYNQGLGNTIYF. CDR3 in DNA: TGTGCCAGCAGCCAAGCCTATAACCAGGGTCTCGGAAACACCATATATTTT.

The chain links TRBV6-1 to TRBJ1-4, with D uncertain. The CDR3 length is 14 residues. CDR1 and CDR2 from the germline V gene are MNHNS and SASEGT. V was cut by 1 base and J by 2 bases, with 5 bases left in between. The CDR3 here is CASSEGETNEKLFF. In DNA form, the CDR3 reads TGTGCCAGCAGTGAAGGGGAGACTAATGAAAAACTGTTTTTT.

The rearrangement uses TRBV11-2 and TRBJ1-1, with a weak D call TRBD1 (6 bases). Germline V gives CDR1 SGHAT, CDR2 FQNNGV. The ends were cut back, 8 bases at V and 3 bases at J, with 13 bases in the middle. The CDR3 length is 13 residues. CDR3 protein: CASALGGDTEAFF. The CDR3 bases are TGTGCCAGCGCCCTAGGGGGGGACACTGAAGCTTTCTTT.

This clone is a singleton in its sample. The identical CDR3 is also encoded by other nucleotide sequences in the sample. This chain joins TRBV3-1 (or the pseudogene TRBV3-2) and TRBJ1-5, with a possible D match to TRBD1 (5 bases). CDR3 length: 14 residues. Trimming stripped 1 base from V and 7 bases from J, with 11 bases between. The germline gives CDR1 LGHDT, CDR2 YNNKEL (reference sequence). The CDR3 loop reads CASSQGFGGQPQHF. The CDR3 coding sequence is TGTGCCAGCAGCCAAGGGTTCGGGGGACAGCCCCAGCATTTT.

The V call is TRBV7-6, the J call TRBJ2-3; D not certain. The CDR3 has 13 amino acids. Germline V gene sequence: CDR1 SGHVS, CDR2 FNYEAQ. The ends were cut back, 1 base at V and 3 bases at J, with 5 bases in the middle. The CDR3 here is CASSLGRTDTQYF. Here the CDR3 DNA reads TGTGCCAGCAGCTTAGGGAGAACAGATACGCAGTATTTT.

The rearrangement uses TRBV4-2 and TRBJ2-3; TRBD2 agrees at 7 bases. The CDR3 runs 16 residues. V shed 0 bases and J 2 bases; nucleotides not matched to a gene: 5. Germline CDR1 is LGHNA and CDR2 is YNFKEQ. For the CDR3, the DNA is TGTGCCAGCAGCCAAGAGGGGGGGAAGTTCACAGATACGCAGTATTTT. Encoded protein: CASSQEGGKFTDTQYF.

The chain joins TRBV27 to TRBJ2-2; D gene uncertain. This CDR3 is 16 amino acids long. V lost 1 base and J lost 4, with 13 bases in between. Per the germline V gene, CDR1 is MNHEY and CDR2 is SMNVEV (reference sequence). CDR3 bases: TGTGCCAGCAGTTTATGGCCAGGTTCGAGCACCGGGGAGCTGTTTTTT. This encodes CASSLWPGSSTGELFF.

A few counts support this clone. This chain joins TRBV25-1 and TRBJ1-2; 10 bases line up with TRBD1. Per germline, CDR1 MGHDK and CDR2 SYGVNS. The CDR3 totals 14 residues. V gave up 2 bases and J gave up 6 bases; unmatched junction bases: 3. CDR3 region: CASSERGQGNGYTF. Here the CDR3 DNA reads TGTGCCAGCAGTGAAAGGGGACAGGGGAATGGCTACACCTTC.

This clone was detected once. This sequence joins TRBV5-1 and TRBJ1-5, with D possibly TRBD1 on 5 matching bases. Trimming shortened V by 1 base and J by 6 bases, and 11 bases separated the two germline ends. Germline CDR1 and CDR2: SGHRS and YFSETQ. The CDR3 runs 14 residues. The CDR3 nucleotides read TGCGCCAGCAGCTTGCAGGGTGACGCTCAGCCCCAGCATTTT. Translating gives CASSLQGDAQPQHF.

The chain's CDR3 is CASAEGARETQYF. The CDR3, as DNA: TGTGCCAGCGCTGAGGGTGCGCGGGAGACCCAGTACTTC. The chain has TRBV28 and TRBJ2-5, with a tentative D call TRBD2 (5 bases). The germline V gene encodes CDR1 MDHEN and CDR2 SYDVKM. V lost 8 bases and J 5 bases, leaving 15 bases between the germline ends. The CDR3 length is 13 residues.

CDR3: CASSEELGLAGEETQYF. For the CDR3, the DNA is TGTGCCAGCAGCGAAGAACTAGGACTAGCGGGGGAAGAGACCCAGTACTTC. The rearrangement links TRBV6-4 to TRBJ2-5, with 13 bases lining up with TRBD2. V lost 6 bases to trimming and J lost 3 bases; unmatched junction nucleotides: 10. The germline V gene encodes CDR1 MRHNA and CDR2 SNTAGT. The CDR3 has 17 amino acids.